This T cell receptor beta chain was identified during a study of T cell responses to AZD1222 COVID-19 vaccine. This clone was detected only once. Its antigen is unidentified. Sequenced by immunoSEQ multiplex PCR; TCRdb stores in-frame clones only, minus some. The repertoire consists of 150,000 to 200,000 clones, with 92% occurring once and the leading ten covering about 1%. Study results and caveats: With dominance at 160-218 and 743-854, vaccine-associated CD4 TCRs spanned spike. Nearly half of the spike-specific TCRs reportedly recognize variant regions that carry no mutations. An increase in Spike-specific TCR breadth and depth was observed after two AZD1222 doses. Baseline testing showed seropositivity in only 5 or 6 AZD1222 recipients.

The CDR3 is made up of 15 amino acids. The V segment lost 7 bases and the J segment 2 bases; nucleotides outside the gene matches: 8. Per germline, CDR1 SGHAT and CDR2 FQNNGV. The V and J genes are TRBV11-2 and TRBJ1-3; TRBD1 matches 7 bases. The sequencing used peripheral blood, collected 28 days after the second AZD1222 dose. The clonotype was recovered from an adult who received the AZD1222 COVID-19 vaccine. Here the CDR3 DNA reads TGTGCCAGCAAGAAACTAAGGGGGCCTGGAAACACCATATATTTT. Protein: CASKKLRGPGNTIYF.